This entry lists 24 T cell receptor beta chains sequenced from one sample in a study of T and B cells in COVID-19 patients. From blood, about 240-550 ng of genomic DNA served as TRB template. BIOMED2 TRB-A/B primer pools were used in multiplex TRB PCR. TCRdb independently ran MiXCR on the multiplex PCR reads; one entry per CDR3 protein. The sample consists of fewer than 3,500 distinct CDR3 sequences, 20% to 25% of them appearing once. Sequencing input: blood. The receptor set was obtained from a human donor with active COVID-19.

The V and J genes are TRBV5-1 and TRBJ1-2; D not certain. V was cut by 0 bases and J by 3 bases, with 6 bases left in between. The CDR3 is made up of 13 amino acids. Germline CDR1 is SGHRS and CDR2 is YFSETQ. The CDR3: CASSLDTHYGYTF. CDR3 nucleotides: TGCGCCAGCAGCTTGGACACTCACTATGGCTACACCTTC. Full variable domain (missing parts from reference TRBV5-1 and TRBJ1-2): KAGVTQTPRYLIKTRGQQVTLSCSPISGHRSVSWYQQTPGQGLQFLFEYFSETQRNKGNFPGRFSGRQFSNSRSEMNVSTLELGDSALYLCASSLDTHYGYTFGSGTRLTVV.

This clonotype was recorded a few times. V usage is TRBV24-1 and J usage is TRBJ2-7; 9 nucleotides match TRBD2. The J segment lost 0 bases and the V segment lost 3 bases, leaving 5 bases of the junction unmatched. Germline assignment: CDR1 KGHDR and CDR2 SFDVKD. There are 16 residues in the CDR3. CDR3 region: CATSDSGRQGSYEQYF. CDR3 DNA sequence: TGTGCCACCAGTGATAGCGGGAGGCAGGGCTCCTACGAGCAGTACTTC.

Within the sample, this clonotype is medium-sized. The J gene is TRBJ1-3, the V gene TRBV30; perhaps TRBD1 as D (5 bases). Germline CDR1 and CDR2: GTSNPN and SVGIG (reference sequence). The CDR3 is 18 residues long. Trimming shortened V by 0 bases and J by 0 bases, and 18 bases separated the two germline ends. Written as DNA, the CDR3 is TGTGCCTGGAGTGTAGGAGGGGCAAGTATTAGCTCTGGAAACACCATATATTTT. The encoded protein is CAWSVGGASISSGNTIYF.

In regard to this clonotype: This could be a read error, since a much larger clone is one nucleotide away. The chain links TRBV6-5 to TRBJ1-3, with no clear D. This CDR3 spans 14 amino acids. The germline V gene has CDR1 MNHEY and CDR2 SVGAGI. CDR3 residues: CASTSGVSGNIIYF. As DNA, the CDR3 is TGTGCCAGCACCTCAGGAGTCTCTGGAAACATCATATATTTT.

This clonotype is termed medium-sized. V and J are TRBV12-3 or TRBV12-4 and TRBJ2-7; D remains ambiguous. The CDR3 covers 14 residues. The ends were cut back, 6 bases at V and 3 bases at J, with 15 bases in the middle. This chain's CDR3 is CASSHPRLRYEQYF. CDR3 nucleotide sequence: TGTGCCAGCAGCCATCCCAGATTACGCTACGAGCAGTACTTC.

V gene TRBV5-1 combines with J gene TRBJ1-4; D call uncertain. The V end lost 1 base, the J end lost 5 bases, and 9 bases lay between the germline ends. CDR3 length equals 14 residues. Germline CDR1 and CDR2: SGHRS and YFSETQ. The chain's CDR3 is CASSLSGGNEKLFF. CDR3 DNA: TGCGCCAGCAGCTTGAGTGGCGGGAATGAAAAACTGTTTTTT.

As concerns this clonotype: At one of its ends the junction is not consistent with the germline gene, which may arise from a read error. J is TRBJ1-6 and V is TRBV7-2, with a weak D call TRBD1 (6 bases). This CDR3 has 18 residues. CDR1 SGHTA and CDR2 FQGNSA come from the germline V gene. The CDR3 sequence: CAGSLALSGAGYNSPLHF. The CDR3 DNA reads TGTGCCGGCAGCTTAGCGCTGTCGGGGGCGGGTTATAATTCACCCCTCCACTTT.

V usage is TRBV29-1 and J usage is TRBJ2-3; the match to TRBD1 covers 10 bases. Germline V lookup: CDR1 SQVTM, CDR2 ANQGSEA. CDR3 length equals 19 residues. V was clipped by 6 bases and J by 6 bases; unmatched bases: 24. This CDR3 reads CSVVASSPIRQGAKDTQYF. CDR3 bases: TGCAGCGTCGTTGCCAGCAGTCCCATACGACAGGGGGCGAAGGATACGCAGTATTTT.

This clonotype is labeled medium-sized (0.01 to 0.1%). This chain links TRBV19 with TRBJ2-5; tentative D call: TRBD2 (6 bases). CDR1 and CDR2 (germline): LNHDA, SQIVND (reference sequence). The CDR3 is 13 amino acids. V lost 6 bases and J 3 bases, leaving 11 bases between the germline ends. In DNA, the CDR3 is TGTGCCAGTAGCTCGGGGGAGGAAGAGACCCAGTACTTC. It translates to CASSSGEEETQYF.

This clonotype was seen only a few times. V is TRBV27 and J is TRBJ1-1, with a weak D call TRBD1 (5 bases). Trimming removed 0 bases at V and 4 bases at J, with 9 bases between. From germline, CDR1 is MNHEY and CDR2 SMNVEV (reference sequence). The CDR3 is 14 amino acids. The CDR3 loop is CASSLSLGGTEAFF. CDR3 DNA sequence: TGTGCCAGCAGTTTATCCCTGGGGGGCACTGAAGCTTTCTTT.

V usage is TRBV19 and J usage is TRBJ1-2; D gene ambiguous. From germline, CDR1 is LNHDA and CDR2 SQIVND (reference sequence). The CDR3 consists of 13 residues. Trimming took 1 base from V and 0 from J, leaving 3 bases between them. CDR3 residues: CASSIATNYGYTF. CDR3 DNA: TGTGCCAGTAGTATAGCGACTAACTATGGCTACACCTTC.

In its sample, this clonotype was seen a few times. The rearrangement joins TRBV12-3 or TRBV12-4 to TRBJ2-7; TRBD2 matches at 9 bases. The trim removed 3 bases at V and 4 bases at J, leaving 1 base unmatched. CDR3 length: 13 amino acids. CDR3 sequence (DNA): TGTGCCAGCAGTTTTACTAGCGGGTACGAGCAGTACTTC. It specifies CASSFTSGYEQYF.

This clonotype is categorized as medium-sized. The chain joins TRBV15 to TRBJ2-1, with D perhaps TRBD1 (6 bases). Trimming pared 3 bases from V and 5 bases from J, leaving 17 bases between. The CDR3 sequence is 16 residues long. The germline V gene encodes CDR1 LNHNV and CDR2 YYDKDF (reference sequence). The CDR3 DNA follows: TGTGCCACCAGCAGGGGTAGACAGGCGGTAAACAATGAGCAGTTCTTC. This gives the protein CATSRGRQAVNNEQFF.

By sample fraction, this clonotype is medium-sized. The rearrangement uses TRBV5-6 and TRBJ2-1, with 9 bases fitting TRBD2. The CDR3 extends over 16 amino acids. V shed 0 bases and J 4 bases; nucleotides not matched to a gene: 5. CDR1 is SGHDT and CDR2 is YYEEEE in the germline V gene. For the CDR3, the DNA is TGTGCCAGCAGCTTGGTGACCAGCGGGAGGTACAATGAGCAGTTCTTC. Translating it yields CASSLVTSGRYNEQFF.

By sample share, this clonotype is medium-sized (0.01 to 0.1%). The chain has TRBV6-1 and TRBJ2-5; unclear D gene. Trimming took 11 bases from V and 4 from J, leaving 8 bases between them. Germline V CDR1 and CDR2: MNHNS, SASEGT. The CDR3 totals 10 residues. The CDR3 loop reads CASGLETQYF. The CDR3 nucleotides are TGTGCCTCCGGGTTAGAGACCCAGTACTTC.

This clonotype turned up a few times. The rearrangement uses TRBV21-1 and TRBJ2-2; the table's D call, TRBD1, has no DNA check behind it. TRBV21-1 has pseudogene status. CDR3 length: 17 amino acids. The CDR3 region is CASGQGRNYANTGELFF. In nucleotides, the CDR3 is TGTGCCAGCGGCCAGGGGCGGAACTACGCGAACACCGGGGAGCTGTTTTTT.

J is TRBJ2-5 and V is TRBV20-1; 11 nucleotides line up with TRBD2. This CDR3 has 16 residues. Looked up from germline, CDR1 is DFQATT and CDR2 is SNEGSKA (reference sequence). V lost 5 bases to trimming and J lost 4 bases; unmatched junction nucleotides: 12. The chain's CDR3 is CSASLTSGSPLETQYF. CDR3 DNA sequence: TGCAGTGCTTCCCTTACTAGCGGGAGTCCGTTAGAGACCCAGTACTTC.

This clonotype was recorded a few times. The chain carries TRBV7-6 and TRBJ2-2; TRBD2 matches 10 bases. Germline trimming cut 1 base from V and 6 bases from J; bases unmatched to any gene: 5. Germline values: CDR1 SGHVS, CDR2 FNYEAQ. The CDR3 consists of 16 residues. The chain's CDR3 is CASSLGTSGQPGELFF. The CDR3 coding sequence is TGTGCCAGCAGCTTAGGGACTAGCGGCCAGCCCGGGGAGCTGTTTTTT. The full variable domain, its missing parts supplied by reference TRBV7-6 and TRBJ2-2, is GAGVSQSPRYKVTKRGQDVALRCDPISGHVSLYWYRQALGQGPEFLTYFNYEAQQDKSGLPNDRFSAERPEGSISTLTIQRTEQRDSAMYRCASSLGTSGQPGELFFGEGSRLTVL.

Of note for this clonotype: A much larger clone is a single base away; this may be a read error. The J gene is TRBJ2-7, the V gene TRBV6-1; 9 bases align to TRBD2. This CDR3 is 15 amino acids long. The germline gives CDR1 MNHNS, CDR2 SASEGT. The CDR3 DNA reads TGTGCCAGCAGTGTATTAGCGGGAGAGGAAGACGAGCGGTACTTC. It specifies CASSVLAGEEDERYF.

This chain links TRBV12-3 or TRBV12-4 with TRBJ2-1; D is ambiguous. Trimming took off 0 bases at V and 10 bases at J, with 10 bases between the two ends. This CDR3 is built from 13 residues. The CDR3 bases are TGTGCCAGCAGTTTAGCGGGATCGGGCGAGCAGTTCTTC. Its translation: CASSLAGSGEQFF.

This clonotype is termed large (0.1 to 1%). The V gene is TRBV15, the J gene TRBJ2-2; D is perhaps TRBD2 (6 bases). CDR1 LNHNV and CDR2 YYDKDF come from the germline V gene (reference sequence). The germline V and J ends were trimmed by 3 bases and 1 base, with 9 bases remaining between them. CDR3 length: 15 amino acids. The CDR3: CATSRGLVNTGELFF. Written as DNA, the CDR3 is TGTGCCACCAGCAGGGGACTTGTGAACACCGGGGAGCTGTTTTTT.

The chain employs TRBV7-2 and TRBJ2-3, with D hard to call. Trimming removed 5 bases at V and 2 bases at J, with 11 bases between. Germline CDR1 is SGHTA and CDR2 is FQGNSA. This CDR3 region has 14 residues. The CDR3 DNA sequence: TGTGCCAGCAGCCTAGTCCATAACACAGATACGCAGTATTTT. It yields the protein CASSLVHNTDTQYF.

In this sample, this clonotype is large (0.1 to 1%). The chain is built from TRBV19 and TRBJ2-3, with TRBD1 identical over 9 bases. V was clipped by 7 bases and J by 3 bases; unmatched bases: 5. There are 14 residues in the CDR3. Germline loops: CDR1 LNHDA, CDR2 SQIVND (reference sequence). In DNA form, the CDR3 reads TGTGCCAGTACCCGGGACAGGGCGACAGATACGCAGTATTTT. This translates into CASTRDRATDTQYF.

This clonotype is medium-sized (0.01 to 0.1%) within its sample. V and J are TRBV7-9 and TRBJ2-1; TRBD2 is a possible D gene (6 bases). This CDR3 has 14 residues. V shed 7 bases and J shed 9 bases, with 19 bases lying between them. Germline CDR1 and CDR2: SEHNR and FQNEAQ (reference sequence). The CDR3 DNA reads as TGTGCCAGCACTTACGAGGGACTCACAATTGAGCAGTTCTTC. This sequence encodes CASTYEGLTIEQFF.